Shown below are 30 T cell receptor beta chains from a single sample sequenced in a study of blood T cells in healthy people across ages. The second PCR ran about 6 to 12 cycles with a sample-barcoded 5' primer and J-beta primers. MiXCR, applied by TCRdb to the 5' RACE reads, yields one record per CDR3 protein. The sample lists about 1 million distinct CDR3 sequences; 25% were seen once. The same sample was also used in a study of T cells of mothers and their children.

The sequencing input was blood. These TCRs come from a girl aged 2 to 9 in good health.

The rearrangement joins TRBV4-1 to TRBJ2-5; 7 positions match TRBD1. The J call may be incorrect, as the DNA end agrees better with TRBJ2-7. The CDR3 runs 20 residues. CDR1 MGHRA and CDR2 YSYEKL come from the germline V gene. The CDR3 DNA reads TGCGCCAGCAGCCAAGAATTCCAGATTATGATACCGGGACAGCACTACGAGCAGTACTTC. Its protein is CASSQEFQIMIPGQHYEQYF.

This clonotype was seen only a few times. The chain joins TRBV4-1 to TRBJ2-1; D is unclear. The V gene's germline CDR1 is MGHRA and CDR2 YSYEKL. Trimming took off 2 bases at V and 3 bases at J, with 5 bases between the two ends. The CDR3 totals 13 residues. CDR3 residues: CASSQSHYNEQFF. DNA for the CDR3: TGCGCCAGCAGCCAATCCCACTACAATGAGCAGTTCTTC.

This clonotype has just a few counts. This chain connects TRBV12-5 to TRBJ1-5; D is unclear. The CDR3 runs 15 residues. The germline V gene has CDR1 LGHNT and CDR2 FRNRAP. V lost 2 bases and J lost 5, with 13 bases in between. The CDR3 sequence is CASGLSSALDQPQHF. CDR3 coding DNA: TGTGCTAGTGGTTTGTCGTCGGCATTGGATCAGCCCCAGCATTTT.

The V and J genes are TRBV7-9 and TRBJ1-1, with a weak D call TRBD1 (5 bases). This CDR3 region has 13 residues. CDR1 SEHNR and CDR2 FQNEAQ come from the germline V gene (reference sequence). The V gene lost 4 bases and the J gene lost 6 bases, with 12 bases spanning the gap. DNA of the CDR3: TGTGCCAGCAGCTCCCTTTTGGGACCTGAAGCTTTCTTT. Its protein is CASSSLLGPEAFF.

The J gene is TRBJ2-3, the V gene TRBV27; D call uncertain. The CDR3 extends over 14 amino acids. Germline CDR1 MNHEY, CDR2 SMNVEV (reference sequence). V lost 2 bases to trimming and J lost 4 bases, with 10 bases between them. The CDR3 DNA follows: TGTGCCAGCAGTTTAGTACATCCTCCAGATACGCAGTATTTT. It is translated as CASSLVHPPDTQYF.

This clonotype has more than one count but fewer than ten. V gene TRBV7-9 combines with J gene TRBJ2-1; TRBD1 might be the D (6 bases). This CDR3 has 13 amino acids. CDR1 and CDR2 (germline): SEHNR, FQNEAQ (reference sequence). The V and J ends lost 9 bases and 8 bases respectively, with 17 bases between them. CDR3 sequence: CASRQEGSDEQFF. In nucleotides, the CDR3 is TGTGCCAGTCGACAGGAAGGCTCCGATGAGCAGTTCTTC.

V gene TRBV20-1 combines with J gene TRBJ2-7; no reliable D call. CDR3 length: 15 residues. Trimming took off 1 base at V and 0 bases at J, with 13 bases between the two ends. Germline CDR1 reads DFQATT; CDR2 reads SNEGSKA (reference sequence). DNA of the CDR3: TGCAGTGCTAGAGGACGGTGGGCGAACTCCTACGAGCAGTACTTC. This translates into CSARGRWANSYEQYF.

The chain recombines TRBV16 with TRBJ1-1; D perhaps matches TRBD1 (6 bases). Germline V lookup: CDR1 KGHSY, CDR2 FQNENV. Trimming took off 4 bases at V and 6 bases at J, with 12 bases between the two ends. The CDR3 runs to 13 residues. CDR3 sequence reads: CASSRGAQAEAFF. CDR3 nucleotide sequence: TGTGCCAGCAGCCGGGGGGCGCAGGCTGAAGCTTTCTTT. Full variable domain (missing parts from reference TRBV16 and TRBJ1-1): GEEVAQTPKHLVRGEGQKAKLYCAPIKGHSYVFWYQQVLKNEFKFLISFQNENVFDETGMPKERFSAKCLPNSPCSLEIQATKLEDSAVYFCASSRGAQAEAFFGQGTRLTVV.

This clonotype was seen only once. V usage is TRBV5-1 and J usage is TRBJ2-1; 9 nucleotides line up with TRBD2. This CDR3 contains 15 residues. Per germline, CDR1 SGHRS and CDR2 YFSETQ. The J segment lost 7 bases and the V segment lost 1 base, leaving 6 bases of the junction unmatched. The chain's CDR3 is CASSLSSGILNEQFF. DNA of the CDR3: TGCGCCAGCAGCTTGTCTAGCGGGATTTTGAATGAGCAGTTCTTC.

This clonotype was picked up a small number of times. The gene calls are TRBV27 and TRBJ2-5; D possibly corresponds to TRBD1 (5 bases). The closer fit of TRBJ2-7 to the DNA end suggests the J call may be wrong. CDR3 length: 14 amino acids. CDR1 and CDR2 from the germline V gene are MNHEY and SMNVEV (reference sequence). In nucleotides, the CDR3 is TGTGCCAGCAGGGATGTGGGGCTCTCCTACGAGCAGTACTTC. Translating it yields CASRDVGLSYEQYF.

The J gene is TRBJ2-5, the V gene TRBV29-1, with TRBD2 as a possible D gene (6 bases). The end of the DNA fits TRBJ2-7 better, so the J call may be wrong. The CDR3 runs to 12 residues. CDR1 is SQVTM, CDR2 ANQGSEA, per germline. CDR3 DNA sequence: TGCAGCGTTGTAGGAGGGGCCTACGAGCAGTACTTC. Translating gives CSVVGGAYEQYF.

This clonotype was recorded a few times. The CDR3 DNA reads TGTGCCAGCAGCCCGACACAGGGGAGCGGCTACACCTTC. It translates to CASSPTQGSGYTF. V and J are TRBV3-1 and TRBJ1-2; 7 nucleotides line up with TRBD1. V shed 4 bases and J 8 bases; nucleotides not matched to a gene: 7. The CDR3 totals 13 residues. From germline, CDR1 is LGHDT and CDR2 YNNKEL (reference sequence).

This clonotype has a handful of counts. The CDR3 reads CATSRAEGFDEQFF. The CDR3 coding sequence is TGTGCCACCAGCAGAGCGGAGGGGTTCGATGAGCAGTTCTTC. This rearrangement joins TRBV15 to TRBJ2-5; possible D gene TRBD2, 6 bases. The J call is uncertain, as TRBJ2-1 better fits the DNA end. CDR1 and CDR2 from the germline V gene are LNHNV and YYDKDF (reference sequence). The CDR3 has 14 residues.

This clonotype showed up just a few times. V and J are TRBV18 and TRBJ1-1; D remains unclear. V was clipped by 3 bases and J by 8 bases, with 7 bases between them. Germline V gives CDR1 KGHSH, CDR2 LQKENI. This CDR3 comprises 11 residues. In DNA, the CDR3 is TGTGCCAGCTCACCCGAGAGAGAAGCTTTCTTT. Residues: CASSPEREAFF.

The chain joins TRBV5-1 to TRBJ2-7; 7 bases line up with TRBD2. V shed 4 bases and J 4 bases; nucleotides not matched to a gene: 11. Germline V lookup: CDR1 SGHRS, CDR2 YFSETQ. The length of the CDR3 is 15 residues. CDR3 loop: CASSPTSAGAYEQYF. The CDR3 bases are TGCGCCAGCAGCCCCACATCGGCGGGAGCATACGAGCAGTACTTC. Full variable domain (missing parts from reference TRBV5-1 and TRBJ2-7): KAGVTQTPRYLIKTRGQQVTLSCSPISGHRSVSWYQQTPGQGLQFLFEYFSETQRNKGNFPGRFSGRQFSNSRSEMNVSTLELGDSALYLCASSPTSAGAYEQYFGPGTRLTVT.

This chain connects TRBV5-1 to TRBJ2-1; 13 bases match TRBD2. CDR1 SGHRS and CDR2 YFSETQ come from the germline V gene. The CDR3 loop spans 21 amino acids. With 0 bases clipped from V and 0 bases from J, the junction kept 12 bases outside the gene matches. The CDR3 loop is CASSLAGLAGALGSSYNEQFF. The DNA for the CDR3 is TGCGCCAGCAGCTTGGCTGGACTAGCGGGGGCCCTGGGTAGCTCCTACAATGAGCAGTTCTTC.

This chain connects TRBV6-1 to TRBJ2-6; D gene unclear. Germline loops: CDR1 MNHNS, CDR2 SASEGT. This CDR3 comprises 16 residues. The V gene lost 7 bases and the J gene lost 0 bases, with 13 bases spanning the gap. The CDR3, as DNA: TGTGCCAGCATCTATGGACGAATCTCTGGGGCCAACGTCCTGACTTTC. Amino acids: CASIYGRISGANVLTF.

A note on this clonotype: One junction end disagrees with the germline gene, perhaps due to a read error. This rearrangement joins TRBV4-2 to TRBJ2-3; D remains ambiguous. The CDR3 has 13 residues. The V gene's germline CDR1 is LGHNA and CDR2 YNFKEQ. CDR3 residues: CASSEETDDTQYF. CDR3 DNA: TGTGCCAGCAGCGAAGAGACTGACGATACGCAGTATTTT.

With regard to this clonotype: One end of the junction does not line up with germline, which may come from a read error. The chain couples TRBV7-8 to TRBJ2-5, with D perhaps matching TRBD1 (5 bases). Germline assignment: CDR1 SGHVS and CDR2 FQNEAQ. The CDR3 covers 14 residues. CDR3 protein: CALKPSGHQEIQYF. CDR3 sequence (DNA): TGTGCCTTAAAGCCTAGTGGACATCAAGAGATCCAGTACTTC.

This rearrangement joins TRBV10-3 to TRBJ2-1; D ambiguous. Judging by the DNA end, TRBJ2-5 fits better; the J call may be wrong. Germline CDR1 ENHRY, CDR2 SYGVKD. The CDR3 has 13 residues. The CDR3 DNA follows: TGTGCCATCAGGGCCCCACCCGAAGAGACCCAGTACTTC. The encoded protein is CAIRAPPEETQYF.

The chain uses TRBV4-3 and TRBJ1-2; D may be TRBD1 (5 bases). The CDR3 is 14 residues long. The V gene lost 3 bases and the J gene lost 5 bases, with 13 bases spanning the gap. CDR1 LGHNA and CDR2 YSLEER come from the germline V gene. The CDR3 region has the DNA TGCGCCAGCAGCCAGGACAAGGGTGGGTATGGCTACACCTTC. This translates into CASSQDKGGYGYTF.

The V gene is TRBV9, the J gene TRBJ2-3; D not resolved. This CDR3 has 15 residues. Germline assignment: CDR1 SGDLS and CDR2 YYNGEE. V was clipped by 0 bases and J by 2 bases, with 10 bases between them. CDR3 sequence (DNA): TGTGCCAGCAGCGTAGACTCCCTGGACACAGATACGCAGTATTTT. It is translated as CASSVDSLDTDTQYF.

About this clonotype itself: This clone may be a read error of a much larger clone one base away. The V gene is TRBV7-9, the J gene TRBJ2-5; weak D call: TRBD2 (5 bases). The J call is uncertain, as TRBJ2-7 better fits the DNA end. The CDR3 spans 13 residues. The V gene's germline CDR1 is SEHNR and CDR2 FQNEAQ (reference sequence). CDR3 DNA: TGTTCCAGCACCCCTCCTGGAGGAAGCGAGCAGTACTTC. It codes for CSSTPPGGSEQYF.

The sample holds a few counts of this clonotype. The chain recombines TRBV29-1 with TRBJ2-1, with D tentatively TRBD1 or TRBD2 (5 bases each). Per the germline V gene, CDR1 is SQVTM and CDR2 is ANQGSEA. There are 12 residues in the CDR3. V was trimmed by 7 bases and J by 5 bases, leaving 12 bases between them. The CDR3 sequence is CSAEDNNNEQFF. The CDR3 region has the DNA TGCAGCGCGGAGGACAACAACAATGAGCAGTTCTTC.

This chain uses TRBV29-1 with TRBJ2-2; D not resolved. CDR3 length: 14 residues. Germline V gives CDR1 SQVTM, CDR2 ANQGSEA. Trimming removed 4 bases at V and 1 base at J, with 10 bases between. DNA of the CDR3: TGCAGCGTTGGGTCGGTGGGGAACACCGGGGAGCTGTTTTTT. Its protein is CSVGSVGNTGELFF.

V and J are TRBV5-1 and TRBJ2-1; the D call may be TRBD1 or TRBD2 (5 bases each). Germline assignment: CDR1 SGHRS and CDR2 YFSETQ. Deletions cut 2 bases from V and 3 bases from J, with 15 bases between. The CDR3 is 16 residues long. The CDR3 nucleotides are TGCGCCAGCAGCTTCAACCGGGGCCCAATCTACAATGAGCAGTTCTTC. Its protein is CASSFNRGPIYNEQFF.

The rearrangement joins TRBV29-1 to TRBJ2-1; 15 nucleotides line up with TRBD2. The CDR3 has 17 amino acids. Trimming cost V 6 bases and J 0 bases; bases outside gene matches: 6. In germline, CDR1 is SQVTM, CDR2 ANQGSEA. The CDR3 DNA sequence: TGCAGCGTGGGGGGACTAGCGGGGGGCAGCTCCTACAATGAGCAGTTCTTC. Amino acids: CSVGGLAGGSSYNEQFF.

A remark on this clonotype: Compared with germline, one end of the junction differs, possibly owing to a read error. J is TRBJ1-3 and V is TRBV12-3 or TRBV12-4, with a tentative D call TRBD1 (6 bases). The length of the CDR3 is 14 residues. CDR3 residues: CASSLGGGGNTIYF. CDR3 DNA sequence: TGTGCGAGCAGTTTAGGAGGGGGTGGAAACACCATATATTTT.

The chain employs TRBV4-2 and TRBJ1-2; TRBD1 might be the D (5 bases). Germline V gene sequence: CDR1 LGHNA, CDR2 YNFKEQ. Trimming shortened V by 0 bases and J by 8 bases, and 13 bases separated the two germline ends. CDR3 size: 14 residues. The CDR3 nucleotides read TGTGCCAGCAGCCAAGATACGGGTGGGGACGGCTACACCTTC. This translates into CASSQDTGGDGYTF.

The rearrangement links TRBV7-2 to TRBJ2-7; 14 bases match TRBD2. Per germline, CDR1 SGHTA and CDR2 FQGNSA. J was trimmed by 5 bases and V by 5 bases; bases with no gene match: 11. The CDR3 has 17 residues. CDR3 region: CASSLRTSGRKADEQYF. The CDR3 DNA is TGTGCCAGCAGCCTGAGGACTAGCGGGAGGAAGGCGGACGAGCAGTACTTC.